The clone carrying this T cell receptor (beta chain) showed up just once. Its antigen remains unidentified. This sample is drawn from a study of cytomegalovirus exposure and HLA in healthy donors. Overall study: A prior analysis found 90 million to 120 million unique TCR beta sequences from 150 million to 200 million T cells.

Regarding the study as a whole: Reportedly, fewer N-insertions than the approximately 700-donor mean appeared in an Asian-associated ancestry cluster in a later analysis. Three of the chains that were CMV-associated were confirmed in vitro to be specific for CMV antigens.

This PCR relied on a set of 60 Vbeta primers and 13 Jbeta primers. Repertoires were generated with immunoSEQ multiplex PCR, while TCRdb's copy carries only in-frame clones and drops some. The repertoire holds 150,000 or so clones, with approximately 74% as singletons. At collection, donors were nominally healthy, but unrecorded immune exposures were probable. The V end lost 7 bases, the J end lost 0 bases, and 10 bases lay between the germline ends. CDR3 length: 14 amino acids. The germline V gene encodes CDR1 LGHNT and CDR2 FRNRAP. The sequencing sample was made of PBMCs. The V gene is TRBV12-5, the J gene TRBJ1-5; D is possibly TRBD1 (5 bases). This receptor was identified in a male donor in good health and CMV-seronegative. The CDR3 nucleotides read TGTGCTAGTGCCACAGGTAATAGCAATCAGCCCCAGCATTTT. This translates into CASATGNSNQPQHF. Full variable domain (remainder filled in from reference TRBV12-5 and TRBJ1-5): DARVTQTPRHKVTEMGQEVTMRCQPILGHNTVFWYRQTMMQGLELLAYFRNRAPLDDSGMPKDRFSAEMPDATLATLKIQPSEPRDSAVYFCASATGNSNQPQHFGDGTRLSIL.